This T cell receptor beta chain emerged from a study of CD8+CD57+ T cells in acquired aplastic anemia (dated by TCRdb to the late 2010s). At the level of the whole study: On average, sorted CD4+ and CD8+ cells yielded approximately 3 ug of extracted DNA, with a range of 0.2 to 27.4 ug. An average of roughly 10 million reads for CD4+ cells and 11 million to 12 million reads for CD8+ cells was obtained from healthy donor samples.

A remark on this clonotype: Its antigen is not yet known. No much larger clonotype is one base removed from it; base qualities were not supplied.

Broader findings and caveats from the paper: Between patients and healthy controls, no significant difference in CD8+ Simpson's diversity was found (P=0.060). Although roughly 29 CD8+ CDR3 sequences were shared by patients and controls, these sequences appeared highly expressed in patients and within the immunodominant clones of patients.

V is clipped by 4 bases and J by 10 bases, and the sequence between their germline boundaries is 23 bases long. Reading from cysteine to phenylalanine, the CDR3 counts 15 amino acids. The only DNA kept is the CDR3, 45 bases in frame from the first base. The germline V gene yields SGHTA for CDR1 and FQGNSA for CDR2. TCR beta VDJ combination and CDR3 sequence profiling used genomic DNA as the template. An Illumina HiSeq 2000 was the platform used for TCR repertoire sequencing. Concerning the study's data processing: TRBV/TRBJ rearrangement plots, CDR3 size and DJ length profiles, and Simpson's diversity index were used to assess repertoires. The most abundant DNA sequence in the deep sequencing data was taken as the immunodominant clone. CDR3 amino acid sequences were checked for sharing across subjects and were also compared against the VDJdb database and published repertoires. TCRdb applied fastp at Q25 and MiXCR to the public reads, then kept only in-frame beta chains. Rows are combined by CDR3 protein, so each entry shows the most common genes and DNA. These V and J calls rely on TCRdb rather than the paper's analysis. This sample lists about 420,000 distinct CDR3 sequences; 55% to 75% were detected once. Of the sample, 4% is held by the ten largest clones.

In the study, sorted CD4+ and CD8+ blood T cells from patients with severe aplastic anemia and from healthy subjects underwent deep sequencing of TCR repertoires. Ficoll-Paque density gradient centrifugation was used to isolate peripheral blood mononuclear cells. Before DNA extraction, CD4+ and CD8+ T cells were sorted by FACS or by magnetic beads. This clonotype originated in a human donor in good health, serving as a control. Sequences were obtained from sorted CD4+, CD8+, or CD8+CD57+ T cells (not recorded which) from PBMCs. The V gene is TRBV7-2 and the J gene is TRBJ2-7, with the identity of the D gene unclear. The sequenced DNA: TGTGCCAGCAGCTCCCGTGGTGGGTCACCCCACCACCAGTACTTC. This sequence encodes CASSSRGGSPHHQYF.